This T cell receptor (beta chain) came from a study of OX40 agonist ivuxolimab in advanced cancers. The data were produced by immunoSEQ multiplex PCR, yet TCRdb's version contains in-frame clones alone and is incomplete. The sample lists more than 50,000 clones; around 93% were seen once. Germline V lookup: CDR1 MNHEY, CDR2 SMNVEV (reference sequence). V was clipped by 0 bases and J by 6 bases; unmatched bases: 3. The CDR3 extends over 15 amino acids. The sequences come from CD4+ or CD8+ T cells sorted from blood, collected in a trial of the OX40 agonist ivuxolimab. The receptor was isolated from an adult with an advanced solid tumor such as melanoma, head and neck, liver or kidney cancer. The chain is built from TRBV27 and TRBJ2-7; the match to TRBD2 covers 12 bases. CDR3 in DNA: TGTGCCAGCAGTTTATCGACTAGCGGGAGTAGCGAGCAGTACTTC. This gives the protein CASSLSTSGSSEQYF.